The clone carrying this T cell receptor beta chain was recorded a few times. This beta chain is an unintended read in a library built for alpha chains; its size means little. Deletions cut 5 bases from V and 1 base from J, with 17 bases between. Germline CDR1 is SEHNR and CDR2 is FQNEAQ (reference sequence). The CDR3 length is 16 residues. The data were obtained in a study of spatial heterogeneity in lung cancer. A single record per CDR3 protein comes from TCRdb applying MiXCR to the 5' RACE reads. The profile covers 350 to 550 distinct CDR3 sequences, with 14% to 15% appearing a single time and under 20% taken by the ten largest. Time point specified: sample taken at primary tumor resection.

The chain couples TRBV7-9 to TRBJ2-5, with D possibly matching TRBD1 (5 bases). The starting material was normal lung tissue next to the tumor, obtained at surgery. This clonotype was obtained from a male donor with early-stage non-small cell lung cancer. The CDR3 coding sequence is TGTGCCAGCAGCCCAAAGGGGTCGAGTATCCAAGAGACCCAGTACTTC. Residues: CASSPKGSSIQETQYF.